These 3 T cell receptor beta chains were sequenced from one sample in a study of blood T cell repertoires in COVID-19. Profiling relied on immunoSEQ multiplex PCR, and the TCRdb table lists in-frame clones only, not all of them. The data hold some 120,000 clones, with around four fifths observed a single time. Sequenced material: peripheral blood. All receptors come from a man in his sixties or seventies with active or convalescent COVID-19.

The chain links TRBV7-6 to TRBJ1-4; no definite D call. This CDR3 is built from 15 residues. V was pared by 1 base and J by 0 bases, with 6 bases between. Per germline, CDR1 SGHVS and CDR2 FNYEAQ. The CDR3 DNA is TGTGCCAGCAGCTTAGATGTAGCAACTAATGAAAAACTGTTTTTT. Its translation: CASSLDVATNEKLFF.

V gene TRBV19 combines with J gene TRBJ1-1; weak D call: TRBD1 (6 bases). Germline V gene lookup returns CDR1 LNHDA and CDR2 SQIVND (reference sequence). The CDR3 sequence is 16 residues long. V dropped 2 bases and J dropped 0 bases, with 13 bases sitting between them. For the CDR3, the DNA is TGTGCCAGTAGTATAAAGGGGGGGTTCATGAACACTGAAGCTTTCTTT. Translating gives CASSIKGGFMNTEAFF.

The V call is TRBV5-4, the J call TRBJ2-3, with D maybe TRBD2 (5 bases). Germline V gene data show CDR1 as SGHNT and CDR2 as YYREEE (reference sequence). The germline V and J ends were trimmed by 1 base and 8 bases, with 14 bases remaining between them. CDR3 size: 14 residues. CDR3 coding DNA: TGTGCCAGCAGCTTGCTCGGGATGGTGGGTACGCAGTATTTT. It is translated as CASSLLGMVGTQYF.